This TCR beta chain was obtained from a study of blood T cell repertoires in COVID-19. Across the study: Italy, Spain and the United States were the sources of the convalescent and acute COVID-19 samples.

Authors' analysis steps: Reference gene primer amplification yielded estimated nucleated cell counts. The repertoire was sequenced with immunoSEQ multiplex PCR; TCRdb's copy has only in-frame clones and lacks some. V, J and clone size are taken as reported in that table, and D and trimming were inferred from the DNA itself. The table has approximately 110,000 clones, about four fifths seen once. Between the trimmed V and J ends, which lost 7 bases and 0 bases, there was a span of 12 bases. This CDR3 contains 14 residues. CDR1 and CDR2 (germline): ENHRY, SYGVKD. The sequence was collected from a woman aged 70-85 years with acute or convalescent COVID-19. The chain recombines TRBV10-3 with TRBJ1-1; no firm D call. Sequenced material: peripheral blood. CDR3 nucleotides: TGTGCCATCACCACGACGGGGTTGAACACTGAAGCTTTCTTT. It specifies CAITTTGLNTEAFF.